These T cell receptor beta chains were read from a single sample in a study of T cell repertoires in cytomegalovirus infection. TCRdb passed the reads through MiXCR, listing each CDR3 protein once. There are a few hundred thousand distinct CDR3 sequences in the sample; around 8.7% occur only once, and about 14% lies in the top ten. Sequencing was done on a sample of PBMCs. Receptors were obtained from a human donor in good health (CMV status not recorded). Some clones in this sample may be carry-over from other donors' samples. CDR3s include the opening cysteine and the closing phenylalanine or tryptophan. D genes are given only for firm matches. Only part of the rows carry a size: once, few, many, or a class if the clone is expanded.

TRBV12-3/TRBV12-4	13	few	TRBD2	TRBJ2-1	CASRGTSGGPGFF	TGTGCCAGCAGAGGGACTAGCGGGGGTCCGGGGTTCTTC
TRBV7-2	17	many	NA	TRBJ2-7	CASSLGFRGPNFYEQYF	TGTGCCAGCAGCTTAGGCTTCCGGGGTCCCAATTTCTACGAGCAGTACTTC
TRBV19	16	few	NA	TRBJ1-5	CASSPESVYSNQPQHF	TGTGCCAGTAGTCCGGAGTCGGTCTATAGCAATCAGCCCCAGCATTTT
TRBV20-1	13	NA	NA	TRBJ2-5	CSAGTGGRETQYF	TGCAGTGCTGGAACTGGGGGACGGGAGACCCAGTACTTC
TRBV28	14	few	TRBD2	TRBJ2-3	CASKLGGGTDTQYF	TGTGCCAGCAAGCTTGGCGGGGGGACAGATACGCAGTATTTT
TRBV7-1	11	NA	NA	TRBJ1-2	CASSLFTDYTF	TGTGCCAGCAGCCTCTTTACGGACTACACCTTC
TRBV10-3	12	few	TRBD2	TRBJ2-7	CAISTSGYEQYF	TGTGCCATCAGTACTAGCGGCTACGAGCAGTACTTC
TRBV5-1	15	few	TRBD2	TRBJ2-3	CASSFRLAPMDTQYF	TGCGCCAGCAGCTTCCGACTAGCCCCGATGGATACGCAGTATTTT
TRBV6-6	14	many	TRBD1	TRBJ2-7	CASSALGQGYEQYF	TGTGCCAGCAGTGCCCTGGGACAGGGCTACGAGCAGTACTTC
TRBV7-2	13	medium-sized	NA	TRBJ1-6	CASSLFDNSPLHF	TGTGCCAGCAGCTTGTTCGATAATTCACCCCTCCACTTT
TRBV7-2	15	many	NA	TRBJ2-7	CASSPPSDSRDEQYF	TGTGCCAGCAGCCCCCCCTCGGACAGTCGGGACGAGCAGTACTTC
TRBV25-1	17	few	TRBD1	TRBJ2-7	CASSEFGGTGFSYEQYF	TGTGCCAGCAGTGAATTTGGCGGGACAGGGTTCTCCTACGAGCAGTACTTC
TRBV7-9	15	many	TRBD1	TRBJ1-6	CASSTNQGENSPLHF	TGTGCCAGCAGCACCAATCAGGGGGAGAATTCACCCCTCCACTTT
TRBV6-1	15	few	TRBD2	TRBJ2-2	CASSGTSGSVGELFF	TGTGCCAGCAGTGGGACTAGCGGGAGTGTCGGGGAGCTGTTTTTT
TRBV11-2	13	few	NA	TRBJ1-4	CASSLVWGGRLFF	TGTGCCAGCAGCTTAGTTTGGGGCGGACGACTGTTTTTT
TRBV6-1	15	many	NA	TRBJ2-1	CASSYENRLGNEQFF	TGTGCCAGCAGTTATGAGAACAGACTCGGCAATGAGCAGTTCTTC
TRBV7-8	14	many	TRBD1	TRBJ2-7	CASTPGQGVYEQYF	TGTGCCAGCACCCCCGGACAGGGGGTTTACGAGCAGTACTTC
TRBV7-2	12	many	NA	TRBJ2-1	CASSFTGNEQFF	TGTGCCAGCAGCTTTACAGGGAATGAGCAGTTCTTC
TRBV12-3/TRBV12-4	11	many	NA	TRBJ2-2	CASSRRGELFF	TGTGCCAGCAGCCGGAGGGGGGAGCTGTTTTTT
TRBV15	15	NA	TRBD2	TRBJ2-7	CATSGGALAGGEQYF	TGTGCCACCAGCGGCGGTGCGCTAGCGGGAGGCGAGCAGTACTTC
TRBV7-8	15	many	NA	TRBJ1-1	CASSLTGMTNTEAFF	TGTGCCAGCAGCTTAACAGGGATGACGAACACTGAAGCTTTCTTT
TRBV10-1	13	many	NA	TRBJ1-4	CASSERRAEKLFF	TGCGCCAGCAGTGAGAGGAGGGCGGAAAAACTGTTTTTT
TRBV6-6	14	many	TRBD1	TRBJ1-1	CASSRDRASAEAFF	TGTGCCAGCAGTAGGGACAGGGCATCAGCTGAAGCTTTCTTT
TRBV19	14	NA	NA	TRBJ1-1	CASKRPARDTEAFF	TGTGCCAGTAAAAGACCCGCCCGGGACACTGAAGCTTTCTTT
TRBV11-2	15	many	NA	TRBJ2-1	CASSLDGGLYNEQFF	TGTGCCAGCAGCTTAGACGGGGGCCTTTACAATGAGCAGTTCTTC
TRBV5-1	15	NA	NA	TRBJ2-3	CASSLQGRSTDTQYF	TGCGCCAGCAGCCTACAGGGGAGGAGTACAGATACGCAGTATTTT
TRBV2	15	many	NA	TRBJ2-1	CASSPLAGPLGEQFF	TGTGCCAGCAGTCCCCTCGCAGGACCATTGGGTGAGCAGTTCTTC
TRBV19	14	many	NA	TRBJ2-1	CASTRAASTGEQFF	TGTGCCAGTACGAGGGCGGCTAGCACCGGTGAGCAGTTCTTC
TRBV29-1	13	few	TRBD1	TRBJ2-7	CSVEARQGYEQYF	TGCAGCGTTGAAGCGAGACAGGGCTACGAGCAGTACTTC
TRBV7-2	16	many	TRBD2	TRBJ2-4	CASSLSGVLAKNIQYF	TGTGCCAGCAGCTTAAGCGGGGTTCTAGCCAAAAACATTCAGTACTTC
TRBV19	13	NA	NA	TRBJ1-2	CASLGRWYYGYTF	TGTGCCAGTCTCGGCAGATGGTACTATGGCTACACCTTC
TRBV6-2/TRBV6-3	15	few	TRBD1	TRBJ2-7	CASSPPGQGKYEQYF	TGTGCCAGCAGTCCCCCCGGACAGGGGAAGTACGAGCAGTACTTC
TRBV5-1	14	many	NA	TRBJ1-1	CASSLASKNTEAFF	TGCGCCAGCAGCTTGGCCTCTAAAAACACTGAAGCTTTCTTT
TRBV7-2	11	many	NA	TRBJ1-2	CASSSGDGYTF	TGTGCCAGCAGCTCCGGGGATGGCTACACCTTC
TRBV11-2	15	few	NA	TRBJ2-7	CASSLEGRILYEQYF	TGTGCCAGCAGCTTAGAAGGACGGATCCTCTACGAGCAGTACTTC
TRBV7-2	17	many	TRBD1	TRBJ1-4	CASSLTSRTGDNEKLFF	TGTGCCAGCAGCTTAACGTCCAGGACAGGCGATAATGAAAAACTGTTTTTT
TRBV7-8	15	NA	TRBD1	TRBJ1-2	CASSLDRTGLIGYTF	TGTGCCAGCAGCTTAGATCGGACAGGGCTAATTGGCTACACCTTC
TRBV29-1	15	many	TRBD2	TRBJ2-5	CSVTTSGSRQETQYF	TGCAGCGTTACCACTAGCGGGAGTCGACAAGAGACCCAGTACTTC
TRBV28	15	many	TRBD1	TRBJ2-3	CASSPSGGRADTQYF	TGTGCCAGCAGCCCCTCAGGGGGCAGGGCAGATACGCAGTATTTT
TRBV15	13	few	NA	TRBJ1-1	CATSLTGDTEAFF	TGTGCCACCAGCTTGACGGGAGACACTGAAGCTTTCTTT
TRBV6-2/TRBV6-3	14	NA	NA	TRBJ1-1	CASSRHELNTEAFF	TGTGCCAGCAGCCGCCATGAATTGAACACTGAAGCTTTCTTT
TRBV7-6	12	many	NA	TRBJ2-1	CASSIRWNEQFF	TGTGCCAGCAGTATCCGGTGGAATGAGCAGTTCTTC
TRBV7-2	16	many	NA	TRBJ1-5	CASSPGPGARNQPQHF	TGTGCCAGCAGCCCCGGTCCGGGGGCTCGCAATCAGCCCCAGCATTTT
TRBV7-2	13	many	NA	TRBJ2-3	CASSLEGPDTQYF	TGTGCCAGCAGCTTAGAGGGACCAGATACGCAGTATTTT
TRBV12-3/TRBV12-4	14	NA	TRBD1	TRBJ2-7	CASSSLQGAYEQYF	TGTGCCAGCAGCTCGCTCCAGGGGGCCTACGAGCAGTACTTC
TRBV6-1	16	many	TRBD1	TRBJ1-6	CASSRQGISYNSPLHF	TGTGCCAGCAGCAGACAGGGAATAAGCTATAATTCACCCCTCCACTTT
TRBV28	12	many	NA	TRBJ1-2	CASSFLLGGYTF	TGTGCCAGCAGTTTCCTACTGGGGGGCTACACCTTC
TRBV7-8	15	many	TRBD2	TRBJ2-1	CASIDGTRGYNEQFF	TGTGCCAGCATCGACGGGACTAGAGGATACAATGAGCAGTTCTTC
TRBV19	17	many	NA	TRBJ2-2	CASSIDLRRQNTGELFF	TGTGCCAGTAGTATAGATCTCCGAAGGCAGAACACCGGGGAGCTGTTTTTT
TRBV7-8	16	many	TRBD2	TRBJ2-7	CASSLAGLVTPYEQYF	TGTGCCAGCAGCTTAGCGGGACTAGTTACCCCCTACGAGCAGTACTTC
TRBV20-1	13	NA	NA	TRBJ2-5	CSAGKLKGETQYF	TGCAGTGCCGGGAAACTAAAAGGAGAGACCCAGTACTTC